Listed here are 13 T cell receptor beta chains from one sample, sequenced in a study of T cells in Graves' hyperthyroidism and ophthalmopathy. Regions amplified from RNA transcripts were the TCR beta CDR3 regions. Using the HTBI primer set, a first-round RT-PCR was run on the TCR CDR3. TCRdb redid the calling of the multiplex PCR reads with MiXCR, one entry per CDR3 protein. The sample gives approximately 610,000 distinct CDR3 sequences, roughly 15% of which show up once; around 4.5% is in the top ten. The source material was blood. Every receptor here comes from a woman aged 40 to 55 with Graves' ophthalmopathy.

As for this clonotype: Given a much more abundant clone one base away, this may be a read error. The rearrangement uses TRBV27 and TRBJ2-7; 14 nucleotides align to TRBD2. The germline gives CDR1 MNHEY, CDR2 SMNVEV (reference sequence). The CDR3 loop spans 19 amino acids. CDR3 residues: CASSRDPGLAGESPYEQCF. CDR3 in DNA: TGTGCCAGCAGTAGAGATCCGGGACTAGCGGGAGAGTCCCCCTACGAGCAGTGCTTC.

The rearrangement uses TRBV14 and TRBJ2-7, with 7 bases fitting TRBD2. V was pared by 2 bases and J by 5 bases, with 3 bases of the junction left unmatched. Germline values: CDR1 SGHDN, CDR2 FVKESK. CDR3 length: 13 residues. The CDR3 is CASSQPGGDEQYF. CDR3 DNA: TGTGCCAGCAGCCAACCGGGGGGTGACGAGCAGTACTTC.

This clonotype was recorded many times. This rearrangement joins TRBV12-5 to TRBJ2-7; TRBD2 might be the D (5 bases). In germline, CDR1 is LGHNT, CDR2 FRNRAP. This CDR3 contains 12 residues. V lost 3 bases to trimming and J lost 4 bases, with 7 bases between them. CDR3 in amino acids: CASGFEGYEQYF. CDR3 nucleotide sequence: TGTGCTAGTGGTTTTGAGGGTTACGAGCAGTACTTC.

The gene calls are TRBV3-1 and TRBJ2-4, with D tentatively TRBD2 (6 bases). From germline, CDR1 is LGHDT and CDR2 YNNKEL (reference sequence). V shed 1 base and J shed 5 bases, with 9 bases lying between them. There are 14 residues in the CDR3. The chain's CDR3 is CASSQGGGQNIQYF. Written as DNA, the CDR3 is TGTGCCAGCAGCCAAGGTGGAGGGCAAAACATTCAGTACTTC.

A few counts support this clonotype. The genes are TRBV29-1 and TRBJ2-2; 7 bases match TRBD1. V lost 7 bases to trimming and J lost 4 bases; unmatched junction nucleotides: 9. Germline CDR1 SQVTM, CDR2 ANQGSEA. The CDR3 spans 14 residues. The CDR3 loop reads CSATRGQGTGELFF. The CDR3 coding sequence is TGCAGCGCCACTAGGGGGCAAGGCACCGGGGAGCTGTTTTTT.

V is TRBV14 and J is TRBJ2-1; possibly TRBD2 for D (6 bases). CDR1 and CDR2 (germline): SGHDN, FVKESK. This CDR3 is 16 amino acids long. Trimming removed 5 bases at V and 6 bases at J, with 20 bases between. As DNA, the CDR3 is TGTGCCAGCAGCGCCAGACCGGGAGCATTTGGCAATGAGCAGTTCTTC. Protein product: CASSARPGAFGNEQFF. Supplemented by reference TRBV14 and TRBJ2-1, the full variable domain reads EAGVTQFPSHSVIEKGQTVTLRCDPISGHDNLYWYRRVMGKEIKFLLHFVKESKQDESGMPNNRFLAERTGGTYSTLKVQPAELEDSGVYFCASSARPGAFGNEQFFGPGTRLTVL.

This clonotype was observed at least ten times. The chain is built from TRBV11-2 and TRBJ1-1; D unclear. The CDR3 spans 15 residues. Germline V gives CDR1 SGHAT, CDR2 FQNNGV. The V end lost 2 bases, the J end lost 4 bases, and 14 bases lay between the germline ends. The CDR3, as DNA: TGTGCCAGCAGCTTAAGTGGATATCTGAGCACTGAAGCTTTCTTT. Its protein product is CASSLSGYLSTEAFF.

This clonotype appeared a few times. This could be a read error, since a much larger clone is one nucleotide away. The chain employs TRBV7-2 and TRBJ2-5; weak D call: TRBD2 (7 bases). The CDR3 consists of 16 residues. Germline loops: CDR1 SGHTA, CDR2 FQGNSA. The chain's CDR3 is CASSRYFGGGQEIQYF. The CDR3 DNA sequence: TGTGCCAGCAGCCGCTATTTTGGGGGGGGCCAAGAGATCCAGTACTTC.

This clonotype was seen many times. V gene TRBV2 combines with J gene TRBJ1-1, with D perhaps TRBD1 (5 bases). CDR1 and CDR2 from the germline V gene are SNHLY and FYNNEI. The V end was cut by 7 bases, the J end by 0 bases, with 12 bases between. The CDR3 totals 14 residues. The CDR3 coding sequence is TGTGCCAGCAACCGCAGACAGTTGAACACTGAAGCTTTCTTT. Translated: CASNRRQLNTEAFF.

This clonotype was counted ten times or more. The rearrangement joins TRBV20-1 to TRBJ2-2; 10 bases align to TRBD2. The CDR3 contains 15 residues. After removal of 2 bases from V and 0 bases from J, the junction contained 0 bases not matched to a gene. CDR1 and CDR2 from the germline V gene are DFQATT and SNEGSKA (reference sequence). The chain's CDR3 is CSARLAGANTGELFF. The CDR3 bases are TGCAGTGCTAGACTAGCGGGAGCGAACACCGGGGAGCTGTTTTTT.

The chain carries TRBV5-4 and TRBJ2-2, with D perhaps TRBD2 (5 bases). Germline CDR1 reads SGHNT; CDR2 reads YYREEE (reference sequence). The CDR3 totals 17 residues. V was shortened by 3 bases and J by 1 base, with 16 bases between the two germline ends. For the CDR3, the DNA is TGTGCCAGCAGCTACTCAATTGGTAGCGAGAACACCGGGGAGCTGTTTTTT. It is translated as CASSYSIGSENTGELFF.

This clonotype was seen at least ten times. J is TRBJ2-7 and V is TRBV11-3, with D possibly matching TRBD2 (6 bases). The V gene's germline CDR1 is SGHNT and CDR2 YENEEA. Trimming stripped 4 bases from V and 7 bases from J, with 11 bases between. The CDR3 spans 12 residues. The CDR3 loop reads CASSSVAGEQYF. The CDR3 region has the DNA TGTGCCAGCAGCTCTGTGGCGGGGGAGCAGTACTTC.

This clonotype was detected many times. V usage is TRBV29-1 and J usage is TRBJ2-7, with 7 bases fitting TRBD1. The junction had 6 bases not matched to a gene; V was cut back by 7 bases and J by 3 bases. The CDR3 sequence is 12 residues long. Germline V gives CDR1 SQVTM, CDR2 ANQGSEA. In DNA, the CDR3 is TGCAGCGCCCTGGGACAGAGCTACGAGCAGTACTTC. Translating gives CSALGQSYEQYF.